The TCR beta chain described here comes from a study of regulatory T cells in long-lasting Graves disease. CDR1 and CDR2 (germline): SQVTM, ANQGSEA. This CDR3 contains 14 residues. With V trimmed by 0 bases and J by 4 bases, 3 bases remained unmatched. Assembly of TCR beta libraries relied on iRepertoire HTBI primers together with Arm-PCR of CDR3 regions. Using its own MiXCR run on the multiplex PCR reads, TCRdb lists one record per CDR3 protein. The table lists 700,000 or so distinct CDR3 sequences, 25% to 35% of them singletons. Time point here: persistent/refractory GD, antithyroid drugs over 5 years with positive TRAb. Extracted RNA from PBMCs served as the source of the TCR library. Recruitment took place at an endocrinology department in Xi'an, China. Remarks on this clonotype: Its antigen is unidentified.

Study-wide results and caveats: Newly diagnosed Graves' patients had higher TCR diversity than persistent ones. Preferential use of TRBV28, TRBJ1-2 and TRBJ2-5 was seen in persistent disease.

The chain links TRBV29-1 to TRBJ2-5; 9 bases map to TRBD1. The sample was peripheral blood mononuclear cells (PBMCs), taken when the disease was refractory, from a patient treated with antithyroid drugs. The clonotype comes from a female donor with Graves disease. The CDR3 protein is CSVEDRQGGETQYF. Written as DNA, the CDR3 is TGCAGCGTTGAAGATCGACAGGGGGGAGAGACCCAGTACTTC. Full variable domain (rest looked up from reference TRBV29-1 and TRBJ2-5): SAVISQKPSRDICQRGTSLTIQCQVDSQVTMMFWYRQQPGQSLTLIATANQGSEATYESGFVIDKFPISRPNLTFSTLTVSNMSPEDSSIYLCSVEDRQGGETQYFGPGTRLLVL.